The T cell receptor beta chain under discussion was sequenced for a study of T cells in Graves' hyperthyroidism and ophthalmopathy. Study-wide points: Most expanded thyroid clonotypes above 0.001 also appeared in blood. Before onset, ophthalmopathy was predicted by the model a median around 6 months earlier.

Looked up from germline, CDR1 is WSHSY and CDR2 is SAAADI. The V end lost 4 bases, the J end lost 4 bases, and 10 bases lay between the germline ends. This CDR3 spans 13 amino acids. Ophthalmopathy patients all had a Clinical Activity Score of at least 3, a NOSPECS grade of at least 4 and disease under 3 months old. This clonotype was recorded at least ten times. Antigen specificity is unknown. Amplification of TCR beta CDR3 regions was performed using RNA transcripts as template. TCR CDR3 underwent first-round RT-PCR with the HTBI primer set. One entry per CDR3 protein, called by TCRdb with MiXCR from the multiplex PCR reads. The sample records approximately 600,000 distinct CDR3 sequences, roughly 14% being singletons.

This clonotype originated in a woman aged 40-49 years with Graves' ophthalmopathy. The V and J genes are TRBV10-2 and TRBJ2-5; D might be TRBD1 (5 bases). The specimen sequenced was blood. CDR3 DNA sequence: TGCGCCAGCAGTGTAGGGGTGCGAGAGACCCAGTACTTC. It is translated as CASSVGVRETQYF.